This T cell receptor (beta chain) was obtained from a study of blood T cell repertoires in COVID-19. Study-level background: From T cells, B-cell-depleted T cells, or PBMCs came the material, which was cDNA or gDNA.

V was cut by 6 bases and J by 10 bases, with 16 bases left in between. Germline CDR1 SGHAT, CDR2 FQNNGV. This CDR3 has 14 residues. As processed by the authors: Reference gene primer amplification gave nucleated cell count estimates. Produced via immunoSEQ multiplex PCR; TCRdb's table is partial and in-frame only. The V and J calls and clone size are taken from that table; D and trimming were inferred from the DNA. The top ten hold around 21% of the sample, which has about 74,000 clones, around 70% seen once. The V gene is TRBV11-2, the J gene TRBJ1-6; D possibly corresponds to TRBD1 (6 bases). This clonotype was sampled from a man in his 70s with acute or convalescent COVID-19. Sequencing input: peripheral blood. CDR3 sequence reads: CASSYEGDPSPLHF. The DNA of the CDR3 is TGTGCCAGCAGTTATGAGGGGGATCCCTCACCCCTCCACTTT.